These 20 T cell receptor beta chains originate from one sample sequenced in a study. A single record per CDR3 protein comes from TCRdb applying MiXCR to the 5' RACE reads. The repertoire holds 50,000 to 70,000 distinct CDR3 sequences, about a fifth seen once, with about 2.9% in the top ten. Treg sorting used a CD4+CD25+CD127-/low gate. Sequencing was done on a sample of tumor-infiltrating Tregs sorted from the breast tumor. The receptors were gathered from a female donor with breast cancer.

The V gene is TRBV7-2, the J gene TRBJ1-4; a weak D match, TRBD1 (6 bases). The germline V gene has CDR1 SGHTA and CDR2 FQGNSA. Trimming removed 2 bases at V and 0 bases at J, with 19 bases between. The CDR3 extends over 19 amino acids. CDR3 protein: CASSLRLGGLPATNEKLFF. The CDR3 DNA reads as TGTGCCAGCAGCTTACGTTTGGGGGGCTTACCGGCAACTAATGAAAAACTGTTTTTT.

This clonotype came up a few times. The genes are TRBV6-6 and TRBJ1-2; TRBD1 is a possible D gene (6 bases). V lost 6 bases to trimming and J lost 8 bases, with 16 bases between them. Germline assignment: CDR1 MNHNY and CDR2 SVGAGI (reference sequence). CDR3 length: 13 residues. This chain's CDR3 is CASRLSGGAGYTF. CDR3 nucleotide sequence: TGTGCCAGCAGGTTATCGGGGGGCGCCGGCTACACCTTC.

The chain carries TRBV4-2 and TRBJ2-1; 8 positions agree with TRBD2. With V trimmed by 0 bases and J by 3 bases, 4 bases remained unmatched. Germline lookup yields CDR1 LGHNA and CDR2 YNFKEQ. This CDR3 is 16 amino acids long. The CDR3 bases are TGTGCCAGCAGCCAAGAGGGTAGCGGGGTCTACAATGAGCAGTTCTTC. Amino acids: CASSQEGSGVYNEQFF.

CDR3 DNA sequence: TGCGCCACCAATACAGACTCTGGGGCCAACGTCCTGACTTTC. It encodes CATNTDSGANVLTF. V gene TRBV5-1 combines with J gene TRBJ2-6, with no clear D. The CDR3 is 14 amino acids. Germline V gene lookup returns CDR1 SGHRS and CDR2 YFSETQ. Trimming removed 9 bases at V and 0 bases at J, with 10 bases between.

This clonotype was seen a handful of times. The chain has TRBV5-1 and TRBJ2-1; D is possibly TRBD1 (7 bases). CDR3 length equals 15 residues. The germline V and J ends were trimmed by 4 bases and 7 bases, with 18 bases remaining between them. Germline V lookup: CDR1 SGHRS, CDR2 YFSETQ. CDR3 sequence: CASSVMVRGRNEQFF. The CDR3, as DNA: TGCGCCAGCAGCGTGATGGTCAGGGGGAGGAATGAGCAGTTCTTC.

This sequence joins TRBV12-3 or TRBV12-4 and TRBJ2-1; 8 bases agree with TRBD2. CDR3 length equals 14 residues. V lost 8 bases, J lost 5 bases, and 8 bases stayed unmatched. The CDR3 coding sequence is TGTGCCAGCTCGCGGGAGGCCCAAAACAATGAGCAGTTCTTC. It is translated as CASSREAQNNEQFF.

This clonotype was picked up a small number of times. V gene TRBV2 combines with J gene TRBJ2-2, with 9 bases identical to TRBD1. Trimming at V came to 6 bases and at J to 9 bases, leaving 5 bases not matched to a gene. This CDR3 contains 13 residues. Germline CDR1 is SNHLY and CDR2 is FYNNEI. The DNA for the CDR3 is TGTGCCAGCAGGGACAGGGGACCCCGGGAGCTGTTTTTT. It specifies CASRDRGPRELFF.

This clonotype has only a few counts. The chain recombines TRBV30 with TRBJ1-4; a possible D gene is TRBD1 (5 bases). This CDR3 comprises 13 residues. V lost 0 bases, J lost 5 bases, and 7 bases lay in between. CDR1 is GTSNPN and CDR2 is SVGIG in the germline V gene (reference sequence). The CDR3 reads CAWSVQENEKLFF. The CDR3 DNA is TGTGCCTGGAGTGTACAGGAAAATGAAAAACTGTTTTTT.

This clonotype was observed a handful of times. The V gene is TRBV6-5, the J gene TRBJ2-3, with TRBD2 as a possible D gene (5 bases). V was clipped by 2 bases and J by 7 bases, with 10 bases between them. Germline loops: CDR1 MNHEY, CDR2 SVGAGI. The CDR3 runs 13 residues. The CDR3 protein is CASSYNLGNTQYF. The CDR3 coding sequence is TGTGCCAGCAGTTACAATCTCGGGAATACGCAGTATTTT.

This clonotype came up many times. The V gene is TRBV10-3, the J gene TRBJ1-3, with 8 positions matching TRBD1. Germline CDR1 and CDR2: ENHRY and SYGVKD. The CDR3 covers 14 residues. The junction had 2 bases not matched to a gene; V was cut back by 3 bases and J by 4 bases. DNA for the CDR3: TGTGCCATCAGTGACGACAGGGGAGGAAACACCATATATTTT. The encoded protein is CAISDDRGGNTIYF.

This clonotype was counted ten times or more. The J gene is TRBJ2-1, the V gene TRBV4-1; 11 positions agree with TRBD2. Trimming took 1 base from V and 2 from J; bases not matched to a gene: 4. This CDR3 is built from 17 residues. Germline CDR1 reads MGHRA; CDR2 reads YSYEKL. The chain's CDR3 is CASSQVIAGGPYNEQFF. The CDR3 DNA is TGCGCCAGCAGCCAAGTTATAGCGGGAGGGCCCTACAATGAGCAGTTCTTC.

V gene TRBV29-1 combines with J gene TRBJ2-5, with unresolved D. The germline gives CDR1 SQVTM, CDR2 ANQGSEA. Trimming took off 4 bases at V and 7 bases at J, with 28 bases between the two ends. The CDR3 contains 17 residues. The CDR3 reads CSVAIPPGQMTWGTQYF. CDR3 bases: TGCAGCGTTGCGATCCCCCCGGGTCAAATGACATGGGGGACCCAGTACTTC.

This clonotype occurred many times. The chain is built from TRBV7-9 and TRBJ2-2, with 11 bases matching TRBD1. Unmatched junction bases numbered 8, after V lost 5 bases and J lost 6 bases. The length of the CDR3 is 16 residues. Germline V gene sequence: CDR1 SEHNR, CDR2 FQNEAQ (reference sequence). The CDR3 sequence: CASSKPPGQGAGELFF. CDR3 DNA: TGTGCCAGCAGCAAACCGCCGGGACAGGGGGCCGGGGAGCTGTTTTTT.

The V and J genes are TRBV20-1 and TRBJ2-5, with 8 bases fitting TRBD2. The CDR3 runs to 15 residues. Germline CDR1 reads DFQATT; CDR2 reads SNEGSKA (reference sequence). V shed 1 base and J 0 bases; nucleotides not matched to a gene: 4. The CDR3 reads CSARGPGGNQETQYF. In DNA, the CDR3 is TGCAGTGCTAGAGGGCCGGGAGGGAACCAAGAGACCCAGTACTTC.

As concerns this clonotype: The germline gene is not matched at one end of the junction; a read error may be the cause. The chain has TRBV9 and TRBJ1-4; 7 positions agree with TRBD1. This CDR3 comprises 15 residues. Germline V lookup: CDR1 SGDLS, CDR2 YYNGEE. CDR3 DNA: TGTGCCAGCAGCGTAACAGGGGCGACTAATGAAAAACTGCTTTTT. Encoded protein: CASSVTGATNEKLLF. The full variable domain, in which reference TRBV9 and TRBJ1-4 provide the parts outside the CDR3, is DSGVTQTPKHLITATGQRVTLRCSPRSGDLSVYWYQQSLDQGLQFLIQYYNGEERAKGNILERFSAQQFPDLHSELNLSSLELGDSALYFCASSVTGATNEKLLFGSGTQLSVL.

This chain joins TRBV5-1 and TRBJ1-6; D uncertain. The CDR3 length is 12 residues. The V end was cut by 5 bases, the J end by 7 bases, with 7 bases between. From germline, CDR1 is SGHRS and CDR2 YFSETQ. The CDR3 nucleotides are TGCGCCAGCAGACAGACCAATTCACCCCTCCACTTT. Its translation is CASRQTNSPLHF.

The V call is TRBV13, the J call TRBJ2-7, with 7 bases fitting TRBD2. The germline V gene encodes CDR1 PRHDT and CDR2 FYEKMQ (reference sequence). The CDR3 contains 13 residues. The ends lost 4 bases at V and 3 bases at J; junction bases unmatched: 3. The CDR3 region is CASSSGLVYEQYF. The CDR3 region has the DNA TGTGCCAGCAGCTCCGGACTAGTCTACGAGCAGTACTTC.

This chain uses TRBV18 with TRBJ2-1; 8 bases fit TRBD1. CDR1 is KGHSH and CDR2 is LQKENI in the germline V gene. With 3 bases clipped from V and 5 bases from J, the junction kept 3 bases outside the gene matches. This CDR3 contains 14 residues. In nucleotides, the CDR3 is TGTGCCAGCTCACCCGGACAGGGAAACAATGAGCAGTTCTTC. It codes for CASSPGQGNNEQFF.

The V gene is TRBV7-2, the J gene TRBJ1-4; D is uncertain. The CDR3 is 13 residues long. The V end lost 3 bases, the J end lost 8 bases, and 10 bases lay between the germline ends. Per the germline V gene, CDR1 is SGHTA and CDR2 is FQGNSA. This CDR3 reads CASSFYLSEKLFF. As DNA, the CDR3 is TGTGCCAGCAGCTTTTACCTGTCGGAAAAACTGTTTTTT.

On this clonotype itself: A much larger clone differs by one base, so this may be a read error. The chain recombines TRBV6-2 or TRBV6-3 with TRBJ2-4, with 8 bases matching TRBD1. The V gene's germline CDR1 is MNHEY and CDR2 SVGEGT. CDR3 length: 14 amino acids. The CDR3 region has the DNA TGTACCAGCAGTGTACTTAGTACAGGGGGCATTCAGTACTTC. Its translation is CTSSVLSTGGIQYF.